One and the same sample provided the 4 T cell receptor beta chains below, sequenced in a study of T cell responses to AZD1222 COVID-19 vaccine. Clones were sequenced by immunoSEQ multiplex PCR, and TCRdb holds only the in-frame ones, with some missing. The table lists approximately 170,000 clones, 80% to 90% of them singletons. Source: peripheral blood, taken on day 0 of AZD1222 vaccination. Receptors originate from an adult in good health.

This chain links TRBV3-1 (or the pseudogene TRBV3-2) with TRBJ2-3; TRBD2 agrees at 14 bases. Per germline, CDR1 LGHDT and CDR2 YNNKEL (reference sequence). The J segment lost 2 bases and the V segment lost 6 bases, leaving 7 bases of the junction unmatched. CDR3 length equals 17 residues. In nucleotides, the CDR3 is TGTGCCAGCAGTTCGACTAGCGGGGGGGCCTCCACAGATACGCAGTATTTT. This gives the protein CASSSTSGGASTDTQYF.

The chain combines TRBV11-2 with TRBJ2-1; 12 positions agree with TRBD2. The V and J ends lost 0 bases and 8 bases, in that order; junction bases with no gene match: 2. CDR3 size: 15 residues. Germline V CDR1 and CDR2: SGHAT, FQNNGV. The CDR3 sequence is CASSLDLAGGDEQFF. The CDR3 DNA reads TGTGCCAGCAGCTTAGATCTAGCGGGGGGGGATGAGCAGTTCTTC.

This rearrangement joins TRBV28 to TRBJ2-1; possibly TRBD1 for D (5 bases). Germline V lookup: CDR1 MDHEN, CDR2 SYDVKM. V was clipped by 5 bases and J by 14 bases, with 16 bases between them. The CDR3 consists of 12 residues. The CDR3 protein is CASSPPTGSEFF. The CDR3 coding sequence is TGTGCCAGCAGTCCCCCTACAGGTAGTGAGTTCTTC.

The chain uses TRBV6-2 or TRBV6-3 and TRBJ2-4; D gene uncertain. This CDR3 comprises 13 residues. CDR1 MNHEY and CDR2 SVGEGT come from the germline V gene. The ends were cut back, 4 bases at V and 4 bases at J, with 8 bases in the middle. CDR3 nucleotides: TGTGCCAGCAGTTCGAACGCAAAAAACATTCAGTACTTC. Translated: CASSSNAKNIQYF.